This T cell receptor (beta chain) came from a study of precursors of human CD4 cytotoxic T cells (dated by TCRdb to between 2017 and 2018). Background for the entire study: The bulk TCR-seq analysis covered CD4+ memory subsets from 11 to 15 donors in total. TCR-seq analysis of about 14 donors yielded TCRalpha and TCRbeta chain sequences (table S7). What the authors observed across the whole study: The authors noted that a human observational design cannot definitively establish the direction of differentiation between precursor and effector cells. Compared with TCM and TEM subsets, the IL-7Rhigh and IL-7R- TEMRA subsets had more restricted TCR repertoires, with lower diversity and more expanded clonotypes. Some bulk TCR-seq comparisons included only 13 of the 14 donors, suggesting not every subset was available for every donor. A larger fraction of IL-7Rhigh TEMRA clonotypes than of TEM or TCM clonotypes was made up of expanded effector clonotypes.

To test whether a precursor-effector relationship exists among CD4 cytotoxic T cells, bulk UMI-based TCR sequencing was run on four sorted CD4+ memory subsets: TCM, TEM, IL-7Rhigh TEMRA, and IL-7R- TEMRA. Cells were obtained from peripheral blood mononuclear cells that had been isolated from human blood. Judged by its sample share, this clonotype qualifies as large (0.1 to 1%). Its antigen specificity is not known. Base qualities are missing; no much larger clone stands one base away. Sequenced using an Illumina MiSeq. Per the source publication's procedure: To quantify repertoire diversity, the Shannon-Wiener index was calculated using VDJtools. A TCRbeta clonotype was considered expanded if its clonotype frequency was 3 or more. The public sequencing data were trimmed at Q25 with fastp and processed into clonotypes with MiXCR by TCRdb, which kept only in-frame beta chains. Under each unique CDR3 protein, matching rows form one entry showing the most common genes and DNA. The V and J calls here are based on TCRdb, not the publication. For this sample there are 550 to 700 distinct CDR3 sequences; around 15% appear just once. The ten largest clones capture 10% to 12% of the sample.

CDR1 and CDR2, per the germline V gene (reference sequence), are MNHEY and SMNVEV. V gives up 4 bases and J gives up 16 bases, and the segment between their germline ends measures 14 bases. Spanning cysteine to phenylalanine, the CDR3 consists of 11 amino acids. Only CDR3 DNA remains: 33 bases, in frame from the first base. The chain links TRBV27 with TRBJ1-5, with TRBD1 as a weak D call on 5 bases. Specimen: memory CD4+ T cells from blood (PBMCs). The clonotype was recovered from a human donor in good health. The bases are TGTGCCAGCAGTTCGGGACTGTCGATTCATTTT. This translates into CASSSGLSIHF.